The clone carrying this TCR beta chain was seen only a few times. Its specificity is not known. The entry originates in a study of CD8 T cells in ankylosing spondylitis. Germline loops: CDR1 LGHDT, CDR2 YNNKEL (reference sequence). V gave up 3 bases and J gave up 1 base, with 6 bases separating them. CDR3 length equals 13 residues. Study outcomes and limitations: Reportedly, matched ankylosing spondylitis synovial fluid was significantly enriched for disease-linked clones.

One entry per CDR3 protein, called by TCRdb with MiXCR from the 5' RACE reads. The sample records roughly 230,000 distinct CDR3 sequences, roughly 10% being singletons. The sequencing input was blood, either unsorted or a sorted T cell fraction (not recorded which). V is TRBV3-1 and J is TRBJ1-1; no reliable D call. This clonotype was sampled from a male donor with ankylosing spondylitis or in good health (not recorded which). The CDR3, as DNA: TGTGCCAGCAGCCACTTCGAGAACACTGAAGCTTTCTTT. It encodes CASSHFENTEAFF.